These 13 T cell receptor beta chains came from one sample sequenced in a study of CD8+ T cells in alopecia areata. As for treatment: oral pan-JAK inhibitor, 5-10 mg twice daily. RNA, once extracted, was reverse transcribed into cDNA for use as the sequencing template. Clones were sequenced by immunoSEQ multiplex PCR, and TCRdb holds only the in-frame ones, with some missing. The profile shows over 150,000 clones, roughly three fifths of them singletons. The specimen was CD4+ T cells sorted from blood, collected at week 4, from a patient treated with tofacitinib. The receptor source for this set is a human donor with alopecia areata.

This sequence joins TRBV19 and TRBJ1-2, with D hard to call. In germline, CDR1 is LNHDA, CDR2 SQIVND (reference sequence). The CDR3 length is 13 residues. V was pared by 9 bases and J by 1 base, with 12 bases between. The CDR3 reads CASNPTRNYGYTF. CDR3 DNA sequence: TGTGCCAGCAACCCGACCCGTAACTATGGCTACACCTTC.

This chain uses TRBV14 with TRBJ2-1; D perhaps matches TRBD2 (6 bases). The CDR3 runs to 15 residues. Germline-derived CDR1 and CDR2 are SGHDN and FVKESK. V shed 2 bases and J shed 3 bases, with 11 bases lying between them. CDR3 residues: CASSQPGVVYNEQFF. CDR3 nucleotides: TGTGCCAGCAGCCAACCGGGAGTAGTCTACAATGAGCAGTTCTTC.

V gene TRBV4-3 combines with J gene TRBJ2-2; 11 nucleotides agree with TRBD2. This CDR3 is 17 amino acids long. Germline assignment: CDR1 LGHNA and CDR2 YSLEER. The V and J ends lost 0 bases and 4 bases, in that order; junction bases with no gene match: 4. CDR3 loop: CASSQDWLAGGTGELFF. CDR3 in DNA: TGCGCCAGCAGCCAAGATTGGCTAGCGGGGGGCACCGGGGAGCTGTTTTTT.

This chain connects TRBV4-3 to TRBJ2-7; 11 positions match TRBD1. The CDR3 contains 15 residues. The V gene end was trimmed by 0 bases and the J gene end by 6 bases; junction bases not matched to a gene: 4. Per germline, CDR1 LGHNA and CDR2 YSLEER. The chain's CDR3 is CASSQDGTGGREQYF. CDR3 nucleotide sequence: TGCGCCAGCAGCCAAGACGGGACAGGGGGACGCGAGCAGTACTTC.

This clone was detected only a few times. The chain joins TRBV27 to TRBJ2-1; no definite D call. CDR1 and CDR2 (germline): MNHEY, SMNVEV (reference sequence). The germline V and J ends were trimmed by 3 bases and 4 bases, with 10 bases remaining between them. The CDR3 is 14 residues long. For the CDR3, the DNA is TGTGCCAGCAGTTTCGGTGGGTCATACAATGAGCAGTTCTTC. It is translated as CASSFGGSYNEQFF.

The chain joins TRBV11-2 to TRBJ2-4; 11 bases map to TRBD1. V lost 0 bases to trimming and J lost 7 bases; unmatched junction nucleotides: 2. Germline V CDR1 and CDR2: SGHAT, FQNNGV. This CDR3 contains 15 residues. CDR3 protein: CASSLDGTGGNIQYF. The CDR3 region has the DNA TGTGCCAGCAGCTTAGATGGGACAGGGGGGAACATTCAGTACTTC.

Notes on this clone: Lacking the conserved final phenylalanine or tryptophan, this CDR3 likely reflects a read error. V gene TRBV7-2 combines with J gene TRBJ2-2, with 8 positions matching TRBD1. In germline, CDR1 is SGHTA, CDR2 FQGNSA. This CDR3 has 15 residues. The V gene end was trimmed by 1 base and the J gene end by 5 bases; junction bases not matched to a gene: 3. The CDR3, as DNA: TGTGCCAGCAGCTTAGAAACAGGGGGGACCGGGGAGCTGTTTTCT. Its translation: CASSLETGGTGELFS.

The V and J genes are TRBV29-1 and TRBJ2-7, with 7 bases matching TRBD2. V gave up 4 bases and J gave up 3 bases; unmatched junction bases: 3. Germline V lookup: CDR1 SQVTM, CDR2 ANQGSEA. The CDR3 covers 12 residues. The CDR3 loop is CSVGEGLYEQYF. The CDR3 DNA reads TGCAGCGTTGGGGAGGGTCTCTACGAGCAGTACTTC.

This clone appeared many times. This rearrangement joins TRBV29-1 to TRBJ1-1; weak D call: TRBD1 (6 bases). The CDR3 has 14 residues. V gave up 3 bases and J gave up 4 bases, with 15 bases separating them. The germline V gene encodes CDR1 SQVTM and CDR2 ANQGSEA. CDR3 residues: CSVDGGRSATEAFF. For the CDR3, the DNA is TGCAGCGTTGATGGGGGGCGGTCGGCCACTGAAGCTTTCTTT.

The chain couples TRBV6-6 to TRBJ2-3; 12 positions agree with TRBD2. Per germline, CDR1 MNHNY and CDR2 SVGAGI (reference sequence). V lost 10 bases to trimming and J lost 4 bases; unmatched junction nucleotides: 6. This CDR3 has 14 residues. The CDR3 loop reads CATRLAGAPDTQYF. CDR3 coding DNA: TGTGCCACCAGACTAGCGGGAGCCCCAGATACGCAGTATTTT.

The V call is TRBV2, the J call TRBJ2-1, with 7 nucleotides matching TRBD2. Looked up from germline, CDR1 is SNHLY and CDR2 is FYNNEI. The CDR3 has 14 residues. The ends lost 8 bases at V and 1 base at J; junction bases unmatched: 5. The CDR3 DNA sequence: TGTGCCAGCCTCCTAGCGGTATCCTACAATGAGCAGTTCTTC. It specifies CASLLAVSYNEQFF. Complete variable domain (other parts from reference TRBV2 and TRBJ2-1): EPEVTQTPSHQVTQMGQEVILRCVPISNHLYFYWYRQILGQKVEFLVSFYNNEISEKSEIFDDQFSVERPDGSNFTLKIRSTKLEDSAMYFCASLLAVSYNEQFFGPGTRLTVL.

The sample holds one count of this clone. V usage is TRBV30 and J usage is TRBJ2-1; maybe TRBD1 (5 bases). The CDR3 length is 13 residues. Germline CDR1 and CDR2: GTSNPN and SVGIG (reference sequence). Trimming pared 0 bases from V and 4 bases from J, leaving 7 bases between. CDR3 in amino acids: CAWSVDSYNEQFF. In DNA form, the CDR3 reads TGTGCCTGGAGTGTTGACAGTTACAATGAGCAGTTCTTC.

The V call is TRBV29-1, the J call TRBJ2-7, with 13 bases lining up with TRBD2. J gave up 4 bases and V 5 bases, and 2 bases lay outside the gene matches. Germline assignment: CDR1 SQVTM and CDR2 ANQGSEA. The CDR3 has 13 amino acids. The CDR3 spells CSVRLAGGYEQYF. The CDR3 DNA is TGCAGCGTTCGACTAGCGGGAGGTTACGAGCAGTACTTC.